This is a list of T cell receptor beta chains from one sample in a study of regulatory T cells in long-lasting Graves disease. One entry per CDR3 protein, called by TCRdb with MiXCR from the multiplex PCR reads. The sample records about 470,000 distinct CDR3 sequences, around a fifth being singletons. The material was peripheral blood mononuclear cells (PBMCs), obtained when the disease was refractory, from a patient treated with antithyroid drugs. All receptors come from a female donor with Graves disease. Each CDR3 is given with its conserved first and last residue. Each record gives: D gene, V gene, J gene, clone size, CDR3 protein, CDR3 DNA. The D gene is left open where the match is weak. Clone sizes are given selectively: once, few, many, or a class where the clone is expanded.

-	TRBV2	TRBJ1-2	few	CASSGTGGIYGYTF	TGTGCCAGTTCCGGGACGGGGGGGATCTATGGCTACACCTTC
-	TRBV15	TRBJ2-7	-	CATSGVQTLGGYEQYF	TGTGCCACCAGCGGGGTCCAGACTCTGGGTGGCTACGAGCAGTACTTC
TRBD1	TRBV24-1	TRBJ2-5	-	CATSPTGPFQETQYF	TGTGCCACCAGTCCGACAGGGCCCTTCCAAGAGACCCAGTACTTC
-	TRBV7-9	TRBJ2-7	-	CASRSRLPPRSYEQYF	TGTGCCAGCAGGAGTAGGCTTCCCCCCCGCTCCTACGAGCAGTACTTC
-	TRBV7-2	TRBJ1-6	-	CASSLVDGNNSPLHF	TGTGCCAGCAGCTTAGTAGACGGGAATAATTCACCCCTCCACTTT
-	TRBV11-2	TRBJ1-1	many	CASSLSVEAFF	TGTGCCAGCAGTTTATCTGTAGAAGCTTTCTTT
TRBD2	TRBV12-3/TRBV12-4	TRBJ2-7	many	CASRRRRTSGRVYEQYF	TGTGCCAGCAGACGTCGTCGCACTAGCGGGAGGGTCTACGAGCAGTACTTC
TRBD1	TRBV20-1	TRBJ1-1	few	CSARGGTDTEAFF	TGCAGTGCTAGAGGCGGGACAGACACTGAAGCTTTCTTT
-	TRBV2	TRBJ1-6	many	CASSGQRNPDVNSPLHF	TGTGCCAGCAGTGGGCAGAGAAATCCCGACGTTAATTCACCCCTCCACTTT
-	TRBV20-1	TRBJ1-2	-	CSASKGTDYGYTF	TGCAGTGCTAGCAAAGGAACAGACTATGGCTACACCTTC
TRBD1	TRBV4-1	TRBJ1-1	-	CASSQGQSNTEAFF	TGCGCCAGCAGCCAGGGACAGTCGAACACTGAAGCTTTCTTT
-	TRBV28	TRBJ2-1	few	CASIRTDYNEQFF	TGTGCCAGCATTAGGACGGACTACAATGAGCAGTTCTTC
-	TRBV2	TRBJ2-5	many	CASSGRGLGETQYF	TGTGCCAGCAGTGGCCGCGGCCTTGGGGAGACCCAGTACTTC
TRBD1	TRBV28	TRBJ1-1	many	CATSKGALPEAFF	TGTGCCACTTCGAAGGGGGCTCTACCTGAAGCTTTCTTT
TRBD1	TRBV7-2	TRBJ2-2	-	CASSSHRGLDTGELFF	TGTGCCAGCAGCTCCCACAGGGGGCTGGACACCGGGGAGCTGTTTTTT
-	TRBV11-2	TRBJ2-7	many	CASSRTSYEQYF	TGTGCCAGCAGTAGGACCTCCTACGAGCAGTACTTC
-	TRBV7-3	TRBJ2-5	many	CASSAALGETQYF	TGTGCCAGCAGCGCAGCCCTCGGGGAGACCCAGTACTTC
-	TRBV7-8	TRBJ1-2	many	CASSLDAGINYGYTF	TGTGCCAGCAGCTTAGACGCGGGGATCAACTATGGCTACACCTTC
-	TRBV12-3/TRBV12-4	TRBJ1-2	many	CASSGETAGGYTF	TGTGCCAGCAGTGGAGAGACGGCGGGGGGCTACACCTTC
-	TRBV6-1	TRBJ1-1	many	CASRRQGLNTEAFF	TGTGCCAGCCGCCGCCAGGGGTTGAACACTGAAGCTTTCTTT
-	TRBV7-3	TRBJ1-2	once	CASGSGQFDGYTF	TGTGCCAGCGGATCTGGGCAATTTGATGGCTACACCTTC
TRBD2	TRBV28	TRBJ2-5	many	CASSLRGGQETQYF	TGTGCCAGCAGTTTACGGGGGGGCCAAGAGACCCAGTACTTC
TRBD1	TRBV10-3	TRBJ1-2	-	CAISETLGTVVTNYGYTF	TGTGCCATCAGTGAGACGCTAGGGACAGTAGTTACTAACTATGGCTACACCTTC
-	TRBV7-8	TRBJ1-1	-	CASSQRGWNTEALF	TGTGCCAGCAGCCAGCGGGGTTGGAACACTGAAGCTCTCTTT
-	TRBV3-1	TRBJ2-3	-	CASSGTQSTDTQYF	TGTGCCAGCAGCGGGACACAAAGCACAGATACGCAGTATTTT
-	TRBV28	TRBJ1-1	many	CASSFPAEAFF	TGTGCCAGCAGTTTCCCGGCTGAAGCTTTCTTT
-	TRBV25-1	TRBJ2-6	few	CASSESFREALTF	TGTGCCAGCAGTGAATCTTTCAGGGAAGCCCTGACTTTC
-	TRBV6-1	TRBJ1-1	many	CASSRGTLRTEAFF	TGTGCCAGCAGTAGGGGAACCTTGAGGACTGAAGCTTTCTTT
-	TRBV14	TRBJ1-5	-	CASSQPRGGESNQPQHF	TGTGCCAGCTCTCAGCCGAGGGGAGGGGAATCCAATCAGCCCCAGCATTTT
-	TRBV12-3/TRBV12-4	TRBJ2-5	few	CASSTTGPAETQYF	TGTGCCAGCAGTACGACAGGCCCGGCGGAGACCCAGTACTTC
-	TRBV14	TRBJ2-7	-	CASSQVTGWFYEQYF	TGTGCCAGCAGCCAAGTTACAGGGTGGTTCTACGAGCAGTACTTC
-	TRBV5-6	TRBJ1-4	-	CASRELSATNEKLFF	TGTGCCAGCAGGGAGTTATCGGCAACTAATGAAAAACTGTTTTTT
-	TRBV6-2/TRBV6-3	TRBJ1-5	many	CASSYLRDQPQHF	TGTGCCAGCAGTTACCTCAGAGACCAGCCCCAGCATTTT
TRBD1	TRBV6-1	TRBJ2-7	many	CASSTGGRTYEQYF	TGTGCCAGCAGTACAGGGGGTCGCACCTACGAGCAGTACTTC
-	TRBV27	TRBJ1-1	few	CASSLLGGETEAFF	TGTGCCAGCAGTTTATTAGGGGGAGAGACTGAAGCTTTCTTT
-	TRBV28	TRBJ2-1	-	CASREGIYSYNEQFF	TGTGCCAGCAGGGAGGGCATTTACTCCTACAATGAGCAGTTCTTC
-	TRBV2	TRBJ2-7	-	CASRADRSNYEQYF	TGTGCCAGCAGGGCCGACAGGTCCAACTACGAGCAGTACTTC
TRBD1	TRBV7-2	TRBJ2-2	-	CASSPRQGAPVTGELFF	TGTGCCAGCAGCCCAAGACAGGGGGCGCCGGTCACCGGGGAGCTGTTTTTT
TRBD2	TRBV28	TRBJ2-5	-	CATQRGGRETQYF	TGTGCCACCCAGCGGGGGGGACGAGAGACCCAGTACTTC
TRBD1	TRBV11-2	TRBJ2-7	few	CASSPVDRYEQYF	TGTGCCAGCAGCCCCGTGGACAGGTACGAGCAGTACTTC
-	TRBV29-1	TRBJ2-5	few	CSVVGGSGYETQYF	TGCAGCGTTGTTGGAGGGTCTGGGTACGAGACCCAGTACTTC
-	TRBV5-1	TRBJ1-4	few	CASSLGSGSTNEKLFF	TGCGCCAGCAGCTTGGGGTCAGGGTCAACTAATGAAAAACTGTTTTTT
-	TRBV5-1	TRBJ2-7	-	CASSYGIGSYEQYF	TGCGCCAGCAGCTATGGGATCGGGTCCTACGAGCAGTACTTC
-	TRBV28	TRBJ2-7	few	CAIGGTQLSSYEQYF	TGTGCCATCGGCGGGACTCAACTTAGCTCCTACGAGCAGTACTTC
-	TRBV27	TRBJ1-2	few	CASRTIKDRYYGYTF	TGTGCCAGCAGAACTATAAAGGACAGATACTATGGCTACACCTTC
-	TRBV28	TRBJ2-7	many	CASSLGRRQVLDYEQYF	TGTGCCAGCAGTTTGGGGAGACGACAGGTTCTCGACTACGAGCAGTACTTC
-	TRBV6-1	TRBJ2-5	many	CASSVAREETQYF	TGTGCCAGCAGTGTGGCCAGGGAAGAGACCCAGTACTTC
-	TRBV29-1	TRBJ1-2	few	CSVRFNYGYTF	TGCAGCGTCCGGTTTAACTATGGCTACACCTTC
-	TRBV7-9	TRBJ1-2	-	CASSFPTGSSYGYTF	TGTGCCAGCAGCTTCCCTACCGGCTCTAGCTATGGCTACACCTTC
-	TRBV9	TRBJ2-7	many	CASSVGVSPTYEQYF	TGTGCCAGCAGCGTCGGCGTCTCCCCGACCTACGAGCAGTACTTC
-	TRBV2	TRBJ1-5	many	CASSESGSWPQHF	TGTGCCAGCAGTGAATCGGGGTCATGGCCCCAGCATTTT
TRBD2	TRBV12-3/TRBV12-4	TRBJ2-7	few	CASSQLAGNYEQYF	TGTGCCAGCAGTCAGTTAGCGGGAAACTACGAGCAGTACTTC
TRBD1	TRBV5-1	TRBJ1-3	-	CASSSDLGQGAGNTIYF	TGCGCCAGCAGCTCTGACTTGGGACAGGGGGCTGGAAACACCATATATTTT
-	TRBV12-3/TRBV12-4	TRBJ1-5	many	CASSFSPGVNNQPQHF	TGTGCCAGCAGTTTCAGCCCAGGGGTTAACAATCAGCCCCAGCATTTT
-	TRBV20-1	TRBJ2-5	many	CSASGVVQETQYF	TGCAGTGCTAGCGGGGTGGTGCAAGAGACCCAGTACTTC
-	TRBV6-2/TRBV6-3	TRBJ1-2	many	CASSYSNSFYGYTF	TGTGCCAGCAGTTACTCGAACAGCTTCTATGGCTACACCTTC
-	TRBV30	TRBJ1-3	-	CACSQEPSGNTIYF	TGTGCCTGCTCACAGGAGCCCTCTGGAAACACCATATATTTT
-	TRBV2	TRBJ1-1	many	CASEGGAEAFF	TGTGCCAGCGAGGGGGGCGCTGAAGCTTTCTTT
-	TRBV6-1	TRBJ2-5	-	CASSDSLGVQETQYF	TGTGCCAGCAGTGACTCCCTGGGGGTCCAAGAGACCCAGTACTTC